The rows below give T cell receptor beta chains drawn from one sample of a study of T cells in localized non-small cell lung cancer. Generated by immunoSEQ multiplex PCR, the TCRdb table keeps only in-frame clones and is missing some. The sample gives roughly 23,000 clones, 85% to 90% of which show up once; more than 10% is in the top ten. The source was peripheral blood, collected before any cancer treatment. The receptors stem from a male donor aged 60 or over with stage I lung adenocarcinoma. The CDR3 runs from the conserved cysteine through the conserved F or W. D genes are given only for firm matches. Clone size is stated in some rows and not others, as once, few, many or a class when expanded.

TGTGCCAGCAGTCCTGGACAGGGGGCGTTCGATACGCAGTATTTT | CASSPGQGAFDTQYF | TRBV2 | TRBD1 | . | TRBJ2-3
TGCGCCAGCAGCCAAGAGAGGGCATACACTGAAGCTTTCTTT | CASSQERAYTEAFF | TRBV4-3 | . | . | TRBJ1-1
TGTGCCAGCAGGGACAGGGTAACGAACATTCAGTACTTC | CASRDRVTNIQYF | TRBV6-5 | TRBD1 | . | TRBJ2-4
TGCGCCAGCAGCTTGAGACCCCAGACCGGGGAGCTGTTTTTT | CASSLRPQTGELFF | TRBV5-1 | . | . | TRBJ2-2
TGTGCCAGCAGCTTGTCTAGGACAAGCTTGTACCAAGAGACCCAGTACTTC | CASSLSRTSLYQETQYF | TRBV5-6 | . | . | TRBJ2-5
TGTGCCATCAGGGACAGGAGTATAGGTGGCTACACCTTC | CAIRDRSIGGYTF | TRBV10-3 | TRBD1 | . | TRBJ1-2
TGTGCCAGCAGCAAGGACCAGGGATACGAGCAGTACTTC | CASSKDQGYEQYF | TRBV6-5 | . | . | TRBJ2-7
TGTGCCAGCAGTGAATCGGAAAAACTGTTTTTT | CASSESEKLFF | TRBV25-1 | . | . | TRBJ1-4
TGTGCCAGCAGCCAAGATCCCGGGACTAGTTCTGAGACCCAGTACTTC | CASSQDPGTSSETQYF | TRBV4-2 | TRBD2 | . | TRBJ2-5
TGCGCCAGCAGCCCCCACGGTCAGGGGGGGAGCGGGGAGCTGTTTTTT | CASSPHGQGGSGELFF | TRBV4-1 | . | . | TRBJ2-2
TGCGCCAGCAGCCAAGATGGGGGGACTGGGATGAAAAAACTGTTTTTT | CASSQDGGTGMKKLFF | TRBV4-3 | . | . | TRBJ1-4
TGCAGCGCAAAGAGTTCAGAAGAGACCCAGTACTTC | CSAKSSEETQYF | TRBV29-1 | . | . | TRBJ2-5
TGTGCCAGCAGCTTTAGTGGACAGGCCGGGATTGAGCAGTTCTTC | CASSFSGQAGIEQFF | TRBV9 | TRBD1 | . | TRBJ2-1
TGTGCCAGCAGCCCCACTAGCGGGAGGGCTTACGAGCAGTACTTC | CASSPTSGRAYEQYF | TRBV11-2 | TRBD2 | once | TRBJ2-7
TGTGCCATCAGTCCAAGACAGGAGAGTTACGAGCAGTACTTC | CAISPRQESYEQYF | TRBV10-3 | . | . | TRBJ2-7
TGTGCCAGCAGCATTACTAGCGGGGGAGGAGAGGATACGCAGTATTTT | CASSITSGGGEDTQYF | TRBV7-9 | TRBD2 | . | TRBJ2-3
TGTGCCAGTAGTATCTCCAGTAACAAGAAGCCCCAGCATTTT | CASSISSNKKPQHF | TRBV19 | . | . | TRBJ1-5
TGTGCCAGTAGCTCGACAGGGAACACTGAAGCTTTCTTT | CASSSTGNTEAFF | TRBV19 | . | . | TRBJ1-1
TGCGCCAGCAGCTTGAGCCCTCAGGGCCAGCCCCAGCATTTT | CASSLSPQGQPQHF | TRBV5-1 | . | once | TRBJ1-5
TGTGCCTGGAATCCACCGGGACAGGGACCAGGTGGCTACACCTTC | CAWNPPGQGPGGYTF | TRBV30 | TRBD1 | . | TRBJ1-2
TGTGCCAGCAGTTACGAACTAGCGTCTTCCGGGGAGCTGTTTTTT | CASSYELASSGELFF | TRBV27 | TRBD2 | . | TRBJ2-2
TGTGCCAGCAGTTCCCCCAGAGGCAACACTGAAGCTTTCTTT | CASSSPRGNTEAFF | TRBV6-5 | . | . | TRBJ1-1
TGTGCCAGCAGCCAGGTGACAGGGTCGTCGGCTGAAGCTTTCTTT | CASSQVTGSSAEAFF | TRBV14 | TRBD1 | . | TRBJ1-1
TGTGCCAGCAGCTTACTTTGGGGGGAAAAACTGTTTTTT | CASSLLWGEKLFF | TRBV7-2 | . | . | TRBJ1-4
TGTGCCAGTAGTATGGGAAGCGGGGGGGGCCAGACCCAGTACTTC | CASSMGSGGGQTQYF | TRBV19 | TRBD2 | . | TRBJ2-5
TGCGCCAGCAGCTTGGGGGTCAACCCCTACGAGCAGTACTTC | CASSLGVNPYEQYF | TRBV5-1 | . | . | TRBJ2-7
TGTGCCAGCAGCTTAGTCGGCGACGCTCCCGGCGAAAAACTGTTTTTT | CASSLVGDAPGEKLFF | TRBV7-6 | . | . | TRBJ1-4
TGTGCCAGCAGTTACTCATCAGGGGGAACAGATACGCAGTATTTT | CASSYSSGGTDTQYF | TRBV6-5 | TRBD1 | . | TRBJ2-3
TGTGCCAGCACCATACAGGGCCAACCCACAGATACGCAGTATTTT | CASTIQGQPTDTQYF | TRBV7-3 | . | . | TRBJ2-3
TGCGCCAGCAGCCAAGATCCCCAGGGGGCAACCGGGGAGCTGTTTTTT | CASSQDPQGATGELFF | TRBV4-3 | TRBD1 | . | TRBJ2-2
TGTGCCAGTCGGTACCAGGACCCCACAGATACGCAGTATTTT | CASRYQDPTDTQYF | TRBV19 | . | . | TRBJ2-3
TGTGCCAGCAGTTACTCGAGCCAGGGCTACGAGCAGTACTTC | CASSYSSQGYEQYF | TRBV6-5 | . | . | TRBJ2-7
TGTGCCAGCAGCTCCACTACAGGGGTGGGTCAGCCCCAGCATTTT | CASSSTTGVGQPQHF | TRBV9 | TRBD1 | . | TRBJ1-5
TGTGCCAGCAGTTTAAATGGCAATCAGCCCCAGCATTTT | CASSLNGNQPQHF | TRBV28 | . | once | TRBJ1-5
TGTGCCATCAGTGAGTCAGCCCCCACGTCGACGAGGAACGAGCAGTACTTC | CAISESAPTSTRNEQYF | TRBV10-3 | . | . | TRBJ2-7
TGTGCCTGCCAAGGAGGGGGGGACAAAATTTTCTTT | CACQGGGDKIFF | TRBV28 | . | few | TRBJ1-1
TGTGCCAGCAGCTTAGAGCAGAACTATGGCTACACCTTC | CASSLEQNYGYTF | TRBV7-2 | . | . | TRBJ1-2
TGTGCCAGCAGCCCAGAGGCCCCAAGGGAGACCCAGTACTTC | CASSPEAPRETQYF | TRBV11-2 | . | . | TRBJ2-5